This T cell receptor (beta chain) stems from a study of cytomegalovirus exposure and HLA in healthy donors. Study-level results: Differences between HLA loci emerged in a later analysis of TCR association rates, with DRB1 most and HLA-C fewest. It was taken for granted in presence/absence analyses that sequencing depth across donors was roughly uniform. Specific recognition of CMV antigens was confirmed in vitro for three chains (all CMV-associated).

V lost 2 bases to trimming and J lost 4 bases, with 15 bases between them. There are 16 residues in the CDR3. The germline gives CDR1 SEHNR, CDR2 FQNEAQ (reference sequence). With 60 Vbeta and 13 Jbeta primers, the PCR was carried out. Sequenced by immunoSEQ multiplex PCR; TCRdb stores in-frame clones only, minus some. Of about 89,000 clones detected, more than 75% appear once; the ten largest clones hold 8% to 10%. To note about this clone: Its specificity is unknown.

The clonotype comes from a young man in good health and CMV-seropositive. The chain links TRBV7-9 to TRBJ1-3; no clear D gene. The sequencing sample was made of PBMCs. Here the CDR3 DNA reads TGTGCCAGCAGCTTATCAGGCAGTTTGTCAGGAAACACCATATATTTT. Its protein product is CASSLSGSLSGNTIYF.